This TCR beta chain was captured by sequencing in a study of blood T cell repertoires in COVID-19. The sample holds a few counts of this clone. Data came from immunoSEQ multiplex PCR; TCRdb stores just in-frame clones and leaves some out. The sample yields tens of thousands of clones, 80% to 90% seen once. Germline lookup yields CDR1 SEHNR and CDR2 FQNEAQ (reference sequence). The CDR3 is 19 residues long. The ends lost 5 bases at V and 7 bases at J; junction bases unmatched: 18. The chain recombines TRBV7-9 with TRBJ1-6, with TRBD1 matching over 9 bases. The receptor was isolated from a woman aged 55-70 years with COVID-19, enrolled during active disease. The source material was peripheral blood. CDR3 region: CASSPGTGFDLFRNSPLHF. The CDR3 DNA reads TGTGCCAGCAGCCCCGGGACAGGGTTTGATCTCTTCAGGAATTCACCCCTCCACTTT.